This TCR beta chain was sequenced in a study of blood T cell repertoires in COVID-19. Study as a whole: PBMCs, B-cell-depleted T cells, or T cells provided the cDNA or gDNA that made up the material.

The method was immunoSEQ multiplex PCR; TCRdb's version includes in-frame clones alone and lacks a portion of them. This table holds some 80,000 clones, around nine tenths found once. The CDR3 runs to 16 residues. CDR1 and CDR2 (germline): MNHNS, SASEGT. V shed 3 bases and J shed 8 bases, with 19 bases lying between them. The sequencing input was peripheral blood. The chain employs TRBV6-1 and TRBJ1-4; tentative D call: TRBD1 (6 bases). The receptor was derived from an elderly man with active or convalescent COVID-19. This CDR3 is CASSDHGGRVREKLFF. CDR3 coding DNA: TGTGCCAGCAGTGATCATGGGGGCCGGGTCAGAGAAAAACTGTTTTTT.